In its sample, the clone carrying this T cell receptor beta chain was seen many times. The germline V gene has CDR1 DFQATT and CDR2 SNEGSKA (reference sequence). The junction had 11 bases not matched to a gene; V was cut back by 6 bases and J by 6 bases. This CDR3 has 14 residues. The data were taken from a study of T cells after yellow fever vaccination. TCRdb analysed the 5' RACE reads with MiXCR anew, one entry per CDR3 protein. Of approximately 260,000 distinct CDR3 sequences detected, 10% to 15% appear once; the ten largest clones hold 0.45% to 0.65%. The sequence was obtained from a man aged 30 to 45 who received the YFV17D yellow fever vaccine. V and J are TRBV20-1 and TRBJ2-1; TRBD1 agrees at 7 bases. The source material was CD4+ T cells sorted from PBMCs, sampled 45 days after the yellow fever booster vaccination. Written as DNA, the CDR3 is TGCAGTGCACCTCAGACAGGGCTTGTCAATGAGCAGTTCTTC. Translating it yields CSAPQTGLVNEQFF.